This T cell receptor (beta chain) originates from a study of T cells in Graves' hyperthyroidism and ophthalmopathy. TCR beta CDR3 region amplification was performed from RNA transcripts. Researchers ran a first-round RT-PCR on the TCR CDR3 using the HTBI primer set. TCRdb recomputed calls from the multiplex PCR reads with MiXCR, one row per CDR3 protein. The sample carries approximately 530,000 distinct CDR3 sequences, over 15% recorded once. This clonotype was detected only a few times. V lost 5 bases to trimming and J lost 3 bases, with 15 bases between them. The CDR3 spans 15 residues. From germline, CDR1 is SEHNR and CDR2 FQNEAQ (reference sequence).

Sequencing input: blood. The TCR was taken from a woman aged 18-35 years with Graves' hyperthyroidism. The chain recombines TRBV7-9 with TRBJ2-3, with D uncertain. The CDR3 reads CASSPRWAGTDTQYF. The CDR3 DNA is TGTGCCAGCAGCCCCCGTTGGGCTGGGACAGATACGCAGTATTTT.